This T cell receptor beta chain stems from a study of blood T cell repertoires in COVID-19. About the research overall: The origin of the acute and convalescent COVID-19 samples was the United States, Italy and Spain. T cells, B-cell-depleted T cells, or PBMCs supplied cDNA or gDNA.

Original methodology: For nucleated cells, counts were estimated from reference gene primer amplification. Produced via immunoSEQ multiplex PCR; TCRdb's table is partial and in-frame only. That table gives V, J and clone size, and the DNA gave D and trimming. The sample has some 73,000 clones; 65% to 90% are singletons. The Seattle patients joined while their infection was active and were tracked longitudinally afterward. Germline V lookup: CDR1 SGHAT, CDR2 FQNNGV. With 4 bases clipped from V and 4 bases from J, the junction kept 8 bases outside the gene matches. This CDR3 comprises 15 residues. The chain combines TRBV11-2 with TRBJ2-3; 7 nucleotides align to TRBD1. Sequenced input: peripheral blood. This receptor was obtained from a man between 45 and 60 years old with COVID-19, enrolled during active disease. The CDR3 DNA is TGTGCCAGCAGCTCGTACAGGGGAAGGGCAGATACGCAGTATTTT. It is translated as CASSSYRGRADTQYF.